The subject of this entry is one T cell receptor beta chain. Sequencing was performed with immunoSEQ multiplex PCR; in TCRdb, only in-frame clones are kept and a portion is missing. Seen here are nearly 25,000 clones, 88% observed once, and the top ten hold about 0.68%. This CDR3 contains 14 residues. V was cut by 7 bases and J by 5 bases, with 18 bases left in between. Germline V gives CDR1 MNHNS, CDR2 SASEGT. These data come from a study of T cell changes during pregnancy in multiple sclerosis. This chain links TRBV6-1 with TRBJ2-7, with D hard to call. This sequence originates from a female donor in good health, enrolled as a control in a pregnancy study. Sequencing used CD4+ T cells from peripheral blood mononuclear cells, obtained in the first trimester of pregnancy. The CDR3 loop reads CASTPEVSIHEQYF. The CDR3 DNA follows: TGTGCCAGCACCCCTGAAGTGAGTATCCACGAGCAGTACTTC.